Each of the 17 T cell receptor beta chains below was sequenced from the same sample in a study of T cells after yellow fever vaccination. TCRdb processed the 5' RACE reads anew with MiXCR; each CDR3 protein has one entry. The sample consists of 400,000 to 450,000 distinct CDR3 sequences, under 20% of them appearing once. The sample was PBMCs, taken before the yellow fever booster vaccination. The receptors derive from a young man who received the YFV17D yellow fever vaccine.

This clonotype was detected a few times. The chain joins TRBV2 to TRBJ2-7; 9 nucleotides align to TRBD1. The ends lost 3 bases at V and 3 bases at J; junction bases unmatched: 3. Per germline, CDR1 SNHLY and CDR2 FYNNEI. The CDR3 loop spans 14 amino acids. The CDR3 DNA reads as TGTGCCAGCAGTGATCTGGGACAGGGCTACGAGCAGTACGTC. Protein product: CASSDLGQGYEQYV.

This clonotype was recorded a few times. J is TRBJ1-6 and V is TRBV9; TRBD1 agrees at 8 bases. The V gene's germline CDR1 is SGDLS and CDR2 YYNGEE. This CDR3 comprises 15 residues. V gave up 4 bases and J gave up 9 bases; unmatched junction bases: 9. CDR3 nucleotides: TGTGCCAGCAGCCAACGGACAGGGCAGGGTTCACCCCTCCACTTT. Translation: CASSQRTGQGSPLHF.

This sequence joins TRBV19 and TRBJ1-2; D is unresolved. Germline CDR1 and CDR2: LNHDA and SQIVND (reference sequence). This CDR3 has 13 residues. V was shortened by 5 bases and J by 6 bases, with 13 bases between the two germline ends. CDR3 sequence reads: CASSPRRRDGYTF. The CDR3 DNA reads TGTGCCAGTAGTCCGCGGCGTCGAGATGGCTACACCTTC.

The gene calls are TRBV4-3 and TRBJ2-5; 11 nucleotides line up with TRBD2. V shed 0 bases and J 4 bases; nucleotides not matched to a gene: 7. The CDR3 spans 17 residues. CDR1 is LGHNA and CDR2 is YSLEER in the germline V gene. DNA for the CDR3: TGCGCCAGCAGCCAAGAGTTAGCGGGGGGGCGGCGAGAGACCCAGTACTTC. Translation: CASSQELAGGRRETQYF.

V is TRBV7-2 and J is TRBJ2-2; 10 nucleotides line up with TRBD2. Germline lookup yields CDR1 SGHTA and CDR2 FQGNSA. CDR3 size: 17 residues. J gave up 4 bases and V 2 bases, and 7 bases lay outside the gene matches. The CDR3 sequence is CASSLRRSGRGTGELFF. The CDR3 nucleotides are TGTGCCAGCAGCTTAAGGCGGAGCGGGAGGGGCACCGGGGAGCTGTTTTTT.

The DNA of the CDR3 is TGCAGCGCCCGTGAGGGGAGCTCACCCCTCCACTTT. Translation: CSAREGSSPLHF. The chain links TRBV29-1 to TRBJ1-6; tentatively, D is TRBD1 (5 bases). The V gene lost 7 bases and the J gene lost 10 bases, with 14 bases spanning the gap. Germline V gene sequence: CDR1 SQVTM, CDR2 ANQGSEA. There are 12 residues in the CDR3.

This clonotype was recorded a few times. J is TRBJ2-7 and V is TRBV6-1, with no clear D. The CDR3 length is 13 residues. The V and J ends lost 6 bases and 2 bases respectively, with 11 bases between them. The germline V gene encodes CDR1 MNHNS and CDR2 SASEGT. CDR3 nucleotide sequence: TGTGCCAGCAGAGAGCAGAGCCCCTACGAGCAGTACTTC. This codes for CASREQSPYEQYF.

The sample holds one count of this clonotype. The V gene is TRBV7-2, the J gene TRBJ2-6; D possibly corresponds to TRBD1 (5 bases). Trimming removed 0 bases at V and 2 bases at J, with 8 bases between. The CDR3 loop spans 16 amino acids. The germline V gene encodes CDR1 SGHTA and CDR2 FQGNSA. The CDR3 nucleotides read TGTGCCAGCAGCTTAGCGCCCAGGGCTGGGGCCAACGTCCTGACTTTC. This encodes CASSLAPRAGANVLTF.

This CDR3 reads CASSFQGSKSEAFF. The CDR3 DNA reads TGTGCCAGCAGTTTCCAGGGATCGAAGTCTGAAGCTTTCTTT. V gene TRBV12-3 or TRBV12-4 combines with J gene TRBJ1-1; weak D call: TRBD1 (5 bases). The CDR3 is made up of 14 amino acids. V was shortened by 3 bases and J by 6 bases, with 14 bases between the two germline ends.

The chain joins TRBV2 to TRBJ2-7; D might be TRBD1 (6 bases). This CDR3 is built from 13 residues. The V gene's germline CDR1 is SNHLY and CDR2 FYNNEI. The V end lost 6 bases, the J end lost 2 bases, and 11 bases lay between the germline ends. The CDR3 spells CASRTGLPYEQYF. The CDR3, as DNA: TGTGCCAGCAGGACAGGTTTACCCTACGAGCAGTACTTC.

This clonotype was observed a few times. J is TRBJ1-6 and V is TRBV27, with TRBD1 as a possible D gene (6 bases). The germline V gene encodes CDR1 MNHEY and CDR2 SMNVEV (reference sequence). V gave up 10 bases and J gave up 1 base, with 11 bases separating them. The CDR3 has 14 amino acids. The CDR3 bases are TGTGCCACCGGGGGCGCGTCCTATAATTCACCCCTCCACTTT. Protein sequence: CATGGASYNSPLHF.

V is TRBV14 and J is TRBJ1-6, with a tentative D call TRBD1 (5 bases). The germline V gene has CDR1 SGHDN and CDR2 FVKESK. The CDR3 runs 13 residues. Trimming pared 1 base from V and 10 bases from J, leaving 8 bases between. The CDR3 reads CASSQVWDSPLHF. CDR3 DNA sequence: TGTGCCAGCAGCCAAGTCTGGGACTCACCCCTCCACTTT.

The chain combines TRBV4-3 with TRBJ1-3; D remains unclear. Germline CDR1 reads LGHNA; CDR2 reads YSLEER. Trimming pared 0 bases from V and 0 bases from J, leaving 12 bases between. The CDR3 is made up of 17 amino acids. Here the CDR3 reads CASSQDGGRSSGNTIYF. Here the CDR3 DNA reads TGCGCCAGCAGCCAAGATGGAGGACGGTCCTCTGGAAACACCATATATTTT.

This clonotype came up a few times. The chain has TRBV11-2 and TRBJ2-1, with 13 bases matching TRBD2. The CDR3 loop spans 13 amino acids. CDR1 and CDR2 (germline): SGHAT, FQNNGV. The CDR3 region is CATRTSGGNEQFF. The CDR3, as DNA: TGTGCAACCAGGACTAGCGGGGGCAATGAGCAGTTCTTC.

This clonotype was recorded a few times. This sequence joins TRBV9 and TRBJ2-1; no reliable D call. The germline V gene encodes CDR1 SGDLS and CDR2 YYNGEE. The CDR3 is 15 amino acids. The V end lost 0 bases, the J end lost 7 bases, and 14 bases lay between the germline ends. CDR3 bases: TGTGCCAGCAGCGTAGGTGAGATTAGGGCGAATGAGCAGTTCTTC. It encodes CASSVGEIRANEQFF. Together with reference TRBV9 and TRBJ2-1, the CDR3 gives the full variable domain: DSGVTQTPKHLITATGQRVTLRCSPRSGDLSVYWYQQSLDQGLQFLIQYYNGEERAKGNILERFSAQQFPDLHSELNLSSLELGDSALYFCASSVGEIRANEQFFGPGTRLTVL.

This chain uses TRBV11-2 with TRBJ2-5; D remains unclear. Trimming took 3 bases from V and 5 from J, leaving 13 bases between them. The CDR3 is 14 amino acids. Germline CDR1 SGHAT, CDR2 FQNNGV. Here the CDR3 reads CASSLKGGWETQYF. The CDR3 DNA sequence: TGTGCCAGCAGCTTGAAGGGTGGGTGGGAGACCCAGTACTTC.

CDR3 in amino acids: CASSADLYNEQFF. The CDR3 nucleotides are TGTGCCAGCAGCGCCGACTTATACAATGAGCAGTTCTTC. V gene TRBV9 combines with J gene TRBJ2-1; D is unclear. The CDR3 is 13 amino acids. Germline lookup yields CDR1 SGDLS and CDR2 YYNGEE. With 3 bases removed from V and 4 bases from J, the gap between germline ends came to 8 bases.